One and the same sample provided the 27 T cell receptor beta chains below, sequenced in a study of blood T cells in healthy people across ages (dated by TCRdb to between 2014 and 2016). The method was 5' RACE. The run used an Illumina HiSeq 2500. The second PCR ran for roughly 7 to 11 cycles and used a J-beta primer mix along with a sample-barcoded 5' primer. The public reads were run again by TCRdb, first through fastp at Q25 and then through MiXCR, and only productive beta chains were kept. Rows with one shared CDR3 protein collapse into an entry with the most common genes and DNA. This sample has about 540,000 distinct CDR3 sequences in its table, and 24% of those were observed once. Together, the top ten hold roughly 9% of the sample. The same sample was also used in a study of T cells of mothers and their children.

The sequencing sample was made of blood. Receptors were obtained from a boy between 10 and 17 years old in good health.

The chain employs TRBV6-2 or TRBV6-3 and TRBJ1-2; 9 positions agree with TRBD1. Germline-derived CDR1 and CDR2 are MNHEY and SVGEGT. The CDR3 is 17 amino acids. J was trimmed by 5 bases and V by 5 bases; bases with no gene match: 15. The CDR3 region is CASSDGQGIFLPYGYTF. For the CDR3, the DNA is TGTGCCAGCAGTGACGGACAGGGGATCTTCCTTCCATATGGCTACACCTTC.

The CDR3, as DNA: TGTGCCAGCAGCACTTTACAGGGGGATACGCAGTATTTT. Protein: CASSTLQGDTQYF. This rearrangement joins TRBV7-8 to TRBJ2-3; 7 bases are a match to TRBD1. V lost 5 bases to trimming and J lost 6 bases; unmatched junction nucleotides: 5. The CDR3 consists of 13 residues. Germline V gene lookup returns CDR1 SGHVS and CDR2 FQNEAQ.

The rearrangement joins TRBV2 to TRBJ2-3; the D is unclear. This CDR3 contains 15 residues. Germline V lookup: CDR1 SNHLY, CDR2 FYNNEI. Between the trimmed V and J ends, which lost 6 bases and 3 bases, there was a span of 16 bases. In DNA, the CDR3 is TGTGCCAGCAGACCACGACACGGCACAACAGATACGCAGTATTTT. Translating gives CASRPRHGTTDTQYF.

This clonotype occurred once. The J gene is TRBJ2-5, the V gene TRBV20-1; no clear D. The CDR3 length is 13 residues. V was clipped by 0 bases and J by 4 bases, with 9 bases between them. Germline V gives CDR1 DFQATT, CDR2 SNEGSKA (reference sequence). CDR3: CSARELARETQYF. The DNA for the CDR3 is TGCAGTGCTAGAGAATTGGCTCGAGAGACCCAGTACTTC.

V is TRBV12-5 and J is TRBJ2-1; 9 positions agree with TRBD2. Gene TRBJ2-7 matches the end of the DNA better, so the J call may be wrong. CDR3 length: 16 amino acids. Per the germline V gene, CDR1 is LGHNT and CDR2 is FRNRAP. CDR3 DNA: TGTGCTAGTGCCCCTGGAATAGCGGGAGTTTCCTACGAGCAGTACTTC. Protein product: CASAPGIAGVSYEQYF.

This clonotype was seen only a few times. The V gene is TRBV9, the J gene TRBJ2-1; 12 bases agree with TRBD2. The germline V gene has CDR1 SGDLS and CDR2 YYNGEE. V gave up 3 bases and J gave up 8 bases; unmatched junction bases: 12. CDR3 length: 17 amino acids. CDR3 residues: CASSARSLAGGPHEQFF. CDR3 bases: TGTGCCAGCAGCGCCCGCTCCCTAGCGGGGGGGCCGCATGAGCAGTTCTTC. Together with reference TRBV9 and TRBJ2-1, the CDR3 gives the full variable domain: DSGVTQTPKHLITATGQRVTLRCSPRSGDLSVYWYQQSLDQGLQFLIQYYNGEERAKGNILERFSAQQFPDLHSELNLSSLELGDSALYFCASSARSLAGGPHEQFFGPGTRLTVL.

The genes are TRBV3-1 and TRBJ2-3; no clear D. Germline V gives CDR1 LGHDT, CDR2 YNNKEL (reference sequence). The ends were cut back, 0 bases at V and 4 bases at J, with 17 bases in the middle. This CDR3 region has 17 residues. The CDR3 DNA reads as TGTGCCAGCAGCCAAGATCTTGACCTACTTCGACCAGATACGCAGTATTTT. Amino acids: CASSQDLDLLRPDTQYF.

This clonotype was counted between two and nine times. The junction differs from germline at one of its ends, possibly a read error. This chain joins TRBV12-3 or TRBV12-4 and TRBJ1-3; 7 bases map to TRBD1. CDR3 length: 15 residues. CDR3 residues: CASRQTGQPGNTIYF. In DNA form, the CDR3 reads TGTGCCAGCAGGCAGACAGGGCAACCTGGAAACACCATATACTTT.

The J gene is TRBJ2-6, the V gene TRBV6-5; 7 nucleotides agree with TRBD1. Germline V gene lookup returns CDR1 MNHEY and CDR2 SVGAGI. This CDR3 spans 14 amino acids. Trimming removed 10 bases from V and 3 bases from J; junction bases left unmatched: 6. CDR3 in amino acids: CATKGADGANVLTF. The CDR3 DNA follows: TGTGCCACCAAGGGGGCGGATGGGGCCAACGTCCTGACTTTC.

V usage is TRBV11-1 and J usage is TRBJ2-5; TRBD1 is a possible D gene (5 bases). The DNA end is more similar to TRBJ2-1, so the J call may be wrong. CDR3 length: 13 residues. Germline V lookup: CDR1 SGHAT, CDR2 FQDESV (reference sequence). CDR3 sequence reads: CASSLRGLGEQFF. CDR3 sequence (DNA): TGTGCCAGCAGCTTAAGGGGTTTGGGTGAGCAGTTCTTC.

The chain combines TRBV20-1 with TRBJ1-2; D might be TRBD1 (5 bases). Germline V gives CDR1 DFQATT, CDR2 SNEGSKA (reference sequence). Deletions cut 5 bases from V and 5 bases from J, with 12 bases between. The CDR3 loop spans 12 amino acids. CDR3 loop: CSAGYQGYGYTF. As DNA, the CDR3 is TGCAGTGCTGGTTACCAGGGTTATGGCTACACCTTC.

The chain couples TRBV7-2 to TRBJ2-3; TRBD2 is a possible D gene (6 bases). Germline CDR1 reads SGHTA; CDR2 reads FQGNSA. CDR3 length equals 16 residues. V lost 5 bases and J lost 1, with 16 bases in between. The CDR3 DNA reads TGTGCCAGCAGCCGTAGCGGCACGCCTGGCACAGATACGCAGTATTTT. This gives the protein CASSRSGTPGTDTQYF. Variable domain in full (rest from reference TRBV7-2 and TRBJ2-3): GAGVSQSPSNKVTEKGKDVELRCDPISGHTALYWYRQSLGQGLEFLIYFQGNSAPDKSGLPSDRFSAERTGGSVSTLTIQRTQQEDSAVYLCASSRSGTPGTDTQYFGPGTRLTVL.

A few counts support this clonotype. The chain is built from TRBV5-1 and TRBJ2-3; 10 bases match TRBD1. The CDR3 sequence is 16 residues long. Germline-derived CDR1 and CDR2 are SGHRS and YFSETQ. Unmatched junction bases numbered 12, after V lost 3 bases and J lost 8 bases. CDR3 coding DNA: TGCGCCAGCAGCTCAACCCCGGGACAGGGGTCCGGTACGCAGTATTTT. This encodes CASSSTPGQGSGTQYF.

This chain joins TRBV7-3 and TRBJ2-7; D remains unclear. Germline CDR1 SGHTA, CDR2 FQGTGA. V lost 5 bases and J 4 bases, leaving 15 bases between the germline ends. This CDR3 comprises 14 residues. The CDR3 nucleotides read TGTGCCAGCAGCCCCTCGTCCGCGGCTTACGAGCAGTACTTC. Translated: CASSPSSAAYEQYF.

This clonotype has just a few counts. This chain connects TRBV3-1 to TRBJ2-5; D is undetermined. The CDR3 covers 11 residues. CDR1 LGHDT and CDR2 YNNKEL come from the germline V gene (reference sequence). Trimming took off 3 bases at V and 7 bases at J, with 6 bases between the two ends. Written as DNA, the CDR3 is TGTGCCAGCAGCCATGATTGGACCCAGTACTTC. The encoded protein is CASSHDWTQYF.

The V and J genes are TRBV6-2 or TRBV6-3 and TRBJ2-1; TRBD1 matches at 7 bases. This CDR3 has 15 amino acids. The junction had 6 bases not matched to a gene; V was cut back by 7 bases and J by 0 bases. The germline V gene has CDR1 MNHEY and CDR2 SVGEGT. The CDR3 coding sequence is TGTGCCAGCACCCTTGAGGGGGCCTCCTACAATGAGCAGTTCTTC. The encoded protein is CASTLEGASYNEQFF.

This rearrangement joins TRBV11-2 to TRBJ2-5; 7 bases agree with TRBD2. Germline CDR1 SGHAT, CDR2 FQNNGV. The CDR3 spans 15 residues. After removal of 5 bases from V and 6 bases from J, the junction contained 12 bases not matched to a gene. The CDR3 reads CASSDDGTTRKTQYF. DNA of the CDR3: TGTGCCAGCAGCGACGACGGGACTACCCGAAAGACCCAGTACTTC.

Only one count was recorded for this clonotype. The chain recombines TRBV4-3 with TRBJ1-2, with D unclear. Deletions cut 1 base from V and 1 base from J, with 10 bases between. The CDR3 length is 15 residues. Germline CDR1 is LGHNA and CDR2 is YSLEER. The CDR3 sequence is CASSQVASFNYGYTF. CDR3 bases: TGCGCCAGCAGCCAAGTCGCCAGCTTTAACTATGGCTACACCTTC.

This chain joins TRBV27 and TRBJ2-3; no clear D gene. Germline V CDR1 and CDR2: MNHEY, SMNVEV (reference sequence). The CDR3 is made up of 15 amino acids. The ends were cut back, 6 bases at V and 6 bases at J, with 19 bases in the middle. The CDR3 DNA is TGTGCCAGCAGACCCATTAGCCCTGGGCGGGATACGCAGTATTTT. It translates to CASRPISPGRDTQYF.

The chain links TRBV28 to TRBJ2-7; 9 nucleotides agree with TRBD1. CDR3 length: 15 residues. With V trimmed by 7 bases and J by 3 bases, 10 bases remained unmatched. In germline, CDR1 is MDHEN, CDR2 SYDVKM. In DNA, the CDR3 is TGTGCCAGCACCTCAGCAGGGACAGGGATCTACGAGCAGTACTTC. Translation: CASTSAGTGIYEQYF.

The table lists this clonotype with a count of one. No conserved phenylalanine or tryptophan ends this CDR3, so it is likely a read error. The chain employs TRBV11-2 and TRBJ2-3; no clear D gene. Germline assignment: CDR1 SGHAT and CDR2 FQNNGV. The CDR3 sequence is 12 residues long. CDR3 region: CANSLSTDTQYL. CDR3 sequence (DNA): TGTGCCAACAGCTTATCCACAGATACGCAGTATCTT.

The chain carries TRBV27 and TRBJ2-3, with 11 bases aligning to TRBD2. Germline V gives CDR1 MNHEY, CDR2 SMNVEV (reference sequence). V gave up 2 bases and J gave up 5 bases; unmatched junction bases: 9. The CDR3 is made up of 17 amino acids. CDR3 coding DNA: TGTGCCAGCAGTTTAATCCCTAGCGGGAGGCCCAGAGATACGCAGTATTTT. Translation gives CASSLIPSGRPRDTQYF.

The chain is built from TRBV4-3 and TRBJ2-5, with 7 bases fitting TRBD2. The DNA end lines up better with TRBJ2-1; the J call may be wrong. CDR3 length: 15 amino acids. Germline CDR1 reads LGHNA; CDR2 reads YSLEER. The CDR3 loop is CASSPTSADPNEQFF. CDR3 in DNA: TGCGCCAGCAGCCCTACTAGCGCCGATCCCAATGAGCAGTTCTTC.

There are a few counts of this clonotype. CDR3 coding DNA: TGCGCCAGCAGCTTACAGCCAGGGAATGAAAAACTGTTTTTT. This codes for CASSLQPGNEKLFF. The V call is TRBV5-1, the J call TRBJ1-4; possibly TRBD1 for D (5 bases). Germline loops: CDR1 SGHRS, CDR2 YFSETQ. This CDR3 region has 14 residues. Trimming removed 2 bases from V and 5 bases from J, with 10 bases in between. Full variable domain (missing parts from reference TRBV5-1 and TRBJ1-4): KAGVTQTPRYLIKTRGQQVTLSCSPISGHRSVSWYQQTPGQGLQFLFEYFSETQRNKGNFPGRFSGRQFSNSRSEMNVSTLELGDSALYLCASSLQPGNEKLFFGSGTQLSVL.

This clonotype has more than one count but fewer than ten. V gene TRBV5-1 combines with J gene TRBJ2-5, with 7 bases that match TRBD1. The closer fit of TRBJ2-7 to the DNA end suggests the J call may be wrong. Per germline, CDR1 SGHRS and CDR2 YFSETQ. This CDR3 is 16 amino acids long. The CDR3 region is CASSYVAGTDSYEQYF. The CDR3 nucleotides read TGCGCCAGCAGCTACGTCGCCGGGACAGACTCCTACGAGCAGTACTTC.

This clonotype occurred a few times. The gene calls are TRBV12-3 or TRBV12-4 and TRBJ2-1, with D possibly TRBD2 on 6 matching bases. The V gene lost 3 bases and the J gene lost 5 bases, with 11 bases spanning the gap. The CDR3 is 14 residues long. The CDR3 bases are TGTGCCAGCAGTTTTTCGTGGGGGGACAATGAGCAGTTCTTC. Protein product: CASSFSWGDNEQFF.

The gene calls are TRBV7-9 and TRBJ2-5, with TRBD2 matching over 8 bases. The V and J ends lost 8 bases and 6 bases, in that order; junction bases with no gene match: 8. The CDR3 length is 13 residues. The germline CDR1 and CDR2 sequences are SEHNR and FQNEAQ (reference sequence). The CDR3 bases are TGTGCCAGCGGGGTTTTAGCGGGACAGACCCAGTACTTC. This translates into CASGVLAGQTQYF.